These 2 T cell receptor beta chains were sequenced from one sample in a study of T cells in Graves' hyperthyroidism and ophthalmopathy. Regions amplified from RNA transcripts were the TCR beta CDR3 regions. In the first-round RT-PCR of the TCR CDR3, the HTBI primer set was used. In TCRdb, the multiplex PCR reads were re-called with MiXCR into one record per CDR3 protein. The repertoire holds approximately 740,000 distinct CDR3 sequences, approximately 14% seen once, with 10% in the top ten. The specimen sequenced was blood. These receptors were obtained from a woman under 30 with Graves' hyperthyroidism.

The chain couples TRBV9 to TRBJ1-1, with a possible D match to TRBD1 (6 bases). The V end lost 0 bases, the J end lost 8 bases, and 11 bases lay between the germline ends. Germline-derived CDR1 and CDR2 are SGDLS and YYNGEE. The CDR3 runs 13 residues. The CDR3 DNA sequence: TGTGCCAGCAGCGTAGGGGGAACAGGGGAAGCTTTCTTT. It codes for CASSVGGTGEAFF.

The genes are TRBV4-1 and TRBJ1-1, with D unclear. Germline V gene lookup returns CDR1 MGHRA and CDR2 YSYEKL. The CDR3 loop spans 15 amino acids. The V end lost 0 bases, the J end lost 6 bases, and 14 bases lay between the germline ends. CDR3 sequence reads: CASSQEVRAYAEAFF. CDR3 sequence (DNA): TGCGCCAGCAGCCAAGAAGTGAGGGCTTACGCTGAAGCTTTCTTT.